These T cell receptor beta chains were read from a single sample in a study of T cell responses to AZD1222 COVID-19 vaccine. This table comes from immunoSEQ multiplex PCR, and its TCRdb copy is limited to in-frame clones, with some not included. Among 100,000 to 150,000 clones listed, more than 80% were seen once. The sequenced sample was peripheral blood, obtained on day 0 of AZD1222 vaccination. Receptors originate from an adult in good health. The CDR3 runs from the conserved cysteine through the conserved F or W. Each record gives: J gene, D gene, V gene, clone size, CDR3 DNA, CDR3 protein. D genes are given only for firm matches. Only part of the rows carry a size: once, few, many, or a class if the clone is expanded.

J: TRBJ2-1
D: .
V: TRBV29-1
size: .
DNA: TGCAGCGTTGTTAAGGACTACAATGAGCAGTTCTTC
CDR3: CSVVKDYNEQFF

J: TRBJ1-4
D: TRBD1
V: TRBV7-3
size: .
DNA: TGTGCCAGCAGTCCCCTCGACAGGGGTAATGAAAAACTGTTTTTT
CDR3: CASSPLDRGNEKLFF

J: TRBJ2-5
D: .
V: TRBV3-1/TRBV3-2
size: .
DNA: TGTGCCAGCAGCCCCCGAGAGGGACGACAAGAGACCCAGTACTTC
CDR3: CASSPREGRQETQYF

J: TRBJ2-5
D: TRBD2
V: TRBV18
size: .
DNA: TGTGCCAGCTCACCGCCGGGACTAGTTCAAGAGACCCAGTACTTC
CDR3: CASSPPGLVQETQYF

J: TRBJ2-1
D: TRBD2
V: TRBV9
size: few
DNA: TGTGCCAGCAGCGTAGTGGGGGGGAGGAATGAGCAGTTCTTC
CDR3: CASSVVGGRNEQFF

J: TRBJ2-6
D: .
V: TRBV28
size: few
DNA: TGTGCCAGCACCGATATGGGGGTGGGGGCCAACGTCCTGACTTTC
CDR3: CASTDMGVGANVLTF

J: TRBJ1-6
D: .
V: TRBV3-1/TRBV3-2
size: .
DNA: TGTGCCAGCAGCTTGGGACCGAATAATTCACCCCTCCACTTT
CDR3: CASSLGPNNSPLHF

J: TRBJ2-7
D: TRBD1
V: TRBV9
size: once
DNA: TGTGCCAGCAGCGTAGGGACAGGAAGGGACGAGCAGTACTTC
CDR3: CASSVGTGRDEQYF

J: TRBJ1-2
D: .
V: TRBV10-3
size: .
DNA: TGTGCCATCAGTGAAGCTGCGGGGTTAAGTGGCTACACCTTC
CDR3: CAISEAAGLSGYTF

J: TRBJ2-1
D: .
V: TRBV28
size: .
DNA: TGTGCCAGCAGTTTTTCGGGTTTTTCGAACGGGGATGAGCAGTTCTTC
CDR3: CASSFSGFSNGDEQFF

J: TRBJ2-3
D: TRBD2
V: TRBV6-2/TRBV6-3
size: .
DNA: TGTGCCAGCAGTTACTCGATTTTGTTGGCGGGGGGGGGCACAGATACGCAGTATTTT
CDR3: CASSYSILLAGGGTDTQYF

J: TRBJ2-2
D: .
V: TRBV4-1
size: few
DNA: TGCGCCAGCAGCCAAATAACGAGTCGGACCGGGGAGCTGTTTTTT
CDR3: CASSQITSRTGELFF

J: TRBJ1-5
D: .
V: TRBV4-1
size: .
DNA: TGCGCCAGCAGCCAGTCAAATCAGCCCCAGCATTTT
CDR3: CASSQSNQPQHF

J: TRBJ1-1
D: .
V: TRBV7-9
size: .
DNA: TGTGCCAGCAGCTTATTAGGCGACACTGAAGCTTTCTTT
CDR3: CASSLLGDTEAFF

J: TRBJ1-1
D: .
V: TRBV11-3
size: .
DNA: TGTGCCAGCAGCTTAGATCTCCGGGCAGAAGCTTTCTTT
CDR3: CASSLDLRAEAFF

J: TRBJ1-6
D: .
V: TRBV21-1
size: .
DNA: TGTGCCAGCAGCAACATAGACAGATATAATTCACCCCTCCACTTT
CDR3: CASSNIDRYNSPLHF

J: TRBJ1-2
D: .
V: TRBV7-2
size: .
DNA: TGTGCCAGCCGACAATCGAGTGGCTACACCTTC
CDR3: CASRQSSGYTF

J: TRBJ2-7
D: .
V: TRBV6-4
size: .
DNA: TGTGCCAGCAGTGTCGACAACCCATCCTACGAGCAGTACTTC
CDR3: CASSVDNPSYEQYF

J: TRBJ2-5
D: .
V: TRBV18
size: once
DNA: TGTGCCAGCTCACTTTCTATGGGGCAAGAGACCCAGTACTTC
CDR3: CASSLSMGQETQYF

J: TRBJ2-2
D: .
V: TRBV4-1
size: .
DNA: TGCGCCAGCAGCCAAGGATGGTTCGCGGGCCAGAACACCGGGGAGCTGTTTTTT
CDR3: CASSQGWFAGQNTGELFF

J: TRBJ2-7
D: TRBD1
V: TRBV7-2
size: .
DNA: TGTGCCAGCAGGCCTGGGACAGGGAAGGACTACGAGCAGTACTTC
CDR3: CASRPGTGKDYEQYF

J: TRBJ2-7
D: .
V: TRBV30
size: .
DNA: TGTGCCTGGAGTGTATCGGTAGTAGGCAGGGCCACCTTGGGCTCCTACGAGCAGTACTTC
CDR3: CAWSVSVVGRATLGSYEQYF

J: TRBJ2-3
D: TRBD2
V: TRBV9
size: .
DNA: TGTGCCAGCAGACTAGCGGGAGACTCGGGTACGCAGTATTTT
CDR3: CASRLAGDSGTQYF

J: TRBJ2-7
D: TRBD2
V: TRBV28
size: .
DNA: TGTGCCAGCAGTTTCATGCAGGGAGGGTTAACCTACGAGCAGTACTTC
CDR3: CASSFMQGGLTYEQYF